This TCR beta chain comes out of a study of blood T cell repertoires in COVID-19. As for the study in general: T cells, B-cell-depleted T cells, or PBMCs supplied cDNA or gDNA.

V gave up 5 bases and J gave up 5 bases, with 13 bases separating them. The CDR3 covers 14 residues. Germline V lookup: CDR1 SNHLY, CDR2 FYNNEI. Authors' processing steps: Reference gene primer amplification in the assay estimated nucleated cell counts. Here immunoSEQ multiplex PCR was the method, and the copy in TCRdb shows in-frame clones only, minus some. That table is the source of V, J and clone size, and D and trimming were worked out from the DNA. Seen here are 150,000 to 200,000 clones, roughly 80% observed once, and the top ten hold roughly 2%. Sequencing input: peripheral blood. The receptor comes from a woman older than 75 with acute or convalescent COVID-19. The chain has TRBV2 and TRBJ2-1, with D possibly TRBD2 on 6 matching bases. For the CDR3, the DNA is TGTGCCAGCAGTTTTGTGGGGGGAGACAATGAGCAGTTCTTC. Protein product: CASSFVGGDNEQFF.